A selection of T cell receptor beta chains follows, all from one sample in a study of T cells after yellow fever vaccination. TCRdb re-derived calls from the 5' RACE reads in MiXCR, one entry per CDR3 protein. The table records 200,000 to 300,000 distinct CDR3 sequences, approximately 3.6% of them present only once. The starting material was PBMCs, obtained 15 days after the yellow fever booster vaccination. These TCRs come from a man between 18 and 29 years old who received the YFV17D yellow fever vaccine. Both conserved end residues are part of each CDR3. The order of the fields is J gene, V gene, clone size, D gene, CDR3 length, CDR3 DNA, CDR3 protein. D genes are given only for firm matches. Sizes are listed as once, few, many or a size class.

TRBJ1-2 | TRBV3-1 | many | NA | 14 | TGTGCCAGCACCTCCGGGGAGGGAAGCAGTGGCTACACCTTC | CASTSGEGSSGYTF
TRBJ2-2 | TRBV20-1 | many | NA | 15 | TGCAGTGCCCCTGAACCGGGGAGGAACACCGGGGAGCTGTTTTTT | CSAPEPGRNTGELFF
TRBJ1-2 | TRBV25-1 | many | NA | 14 | TGTGCCAGCACCCAGACAGGAGCTAACTATGGCTACACCTTC | CASTQTGANYGYTF
TRBJ2-1 | TRBV12-3/TRBV12-4 | many | TRBD2 | 16 | TGTGCCAGCAGTCACGGGACTAGCGGGGGGTTAGCGGAGCAGTTCTTC | CASSHGTSGGLAEQFF
TRBJ2-5 | TRBV14 | many | NA | 12 | TGTGCCAGCAGCCTACCGAGGGAGACCCAGTACTTC | CASSLPRETQYF
TRBJ1-2 | TRBV4-1 | many | NA | 15 | TGCGCCAGCAGCCAAGACAACAGGGAATACTATGGCTACACCTTC | CASSQDNREYYGYTF
TRBJ2-5 | TRBV12-3/TRBV12-4 | many | NA | 14 | TGTGCCAGCAGTTACGACGCGAACCAAGAGACCCAGTACTTC | CASSYDANQETQYF
TRBJ2-1 | TRBV5-1 | many | TRBD1 | 14 | TGCGCCAGCAGCGGACAGGGGGCGTCCAATGAGCAGTTCTTC | CASSGQGASNEQFF
TRBJ1-1 | TRBV12-3/TRBV12-4 | few | NA | 16 | TGTGCCAGCAGTTGGGGATTACACCAACTTAACACTGAAGCTTTCTTT | CASSWGLHQLNTEAFF
TRBJ2-6 | TRBV29-1 | many | NA | 14 | TGCAGCGTTGAAGGGGGATCTGGGGCCAACGTCCTGACTTTC | CSVEGGSGANVLTF
TRBJ2-1 | TRBV4-3 | many | TRBD2 | 16 | TGCGCCAGCAGCCAAGACGGAGCGGGGGGCTACAATGAGCAGTTCTTC | CASSQDGAGGYNEQFF
TRBJ2-2 | TRBV28 | many | NA | 14 | TGTGCCAGCGTGTCCACGGGCAACACCGGGGAGCTGTTTTTT | CASVSTGNTGELFF
TRBJ1-2 | TRBV29-1 | many | NA | 12 | TGCAGCGTAGGGGGGGAAAACTATGGCTACACCTTC | CSVGGENYGYTF
TRBJ1-2 | TRBV6-1 | many | NA | 15 | TGTGCCAGCGTGGAGCCAGGGGAGAAGAACTATGGCTACACCTTC | CASVEPGEKNYGYTF
TRBJ2-3 | TRBV27 | many | NA | 13 | TGTGCCAGCAGTTTATCCCCAGCAAATACGCAGTATTTT | CASSLSPANTQYF
TRBJ2-7 | TRBV5-6 | many | NA | 15 | TGTGCCAGCAGCTTGGACCCCGGATCGACCTACGAGCAGTACTTC | CASSLDPGSTYEQYF
TRBJ2-5 | TRBV9 | many | TRBD2 | 16 | TGTGCCAGCAGCCCCTATAGCGGGGGGCCAGGAGAGACCCAGTACTTC | CASSPYSGGPGETQYF
TRBJ1-2 | TRBV20-1 | many | NA | 13 | TGCAGTGCTACTGATTCCTCTAACTATGGCTACACCTTC | CSATDSSNYGYTF